This T cell receptor beta chain was sequenced for a study of identical twins. Broader study findings: Out-of-frame alpha sequences common to twins were enriched for low generation probability.

TCRdb re-called the 5' RACE reads through MiXCR, storing one row per CDR3 protein. In the table there are 450,000 or so distinct CDR3 sequences, 13% to 15% of which are singletons. This clonotype was seen at least ten times. Its antigen is unknown. The CDR3 consists of 15 residues. The ends lost 6 bases at V and 0 bases at J; junction bases unmatched: 7. These data were also reused for a study on yellow fever vaccine responses in identical twins.

The chain combines TRBV12-3 or TRBV12-4 with TRBJ1-2; 7 bases map to TRBD1. The sequencing sample was made of CD4+ T cells sorted from blood. This TCR came from a woman between 18 and 30 years old in good health. Here the CDR3 reads CASSPGTDTNYGYTF. The DNA for the CDR3 is TGTGCCAGCAGCCCCGGGACAGATACTAACTATGGCTACACCTTC.